The T cell receptor (beta chain) under discussion was sequenced for a study of beta chain features in type 1 diabetes. Study-level points and caveats: In cDNA sequencing, cells with high TCR expression could be over-represented. Junctions at VDJ sites from type 1 diabetes patients had fewer insertions and more deletions. HLA effects on TCRB rearrangement stayed unresolved here. Moderate yet significant TCRB CDR3 shortening was seen in Type 1 diabetes patients in all four CD4+ subsets.

As concerns this clone: The target antigen is unknown.

Trimming cost V 5 bases and J 4 bases; bases outside gene matches: 14. This CDR3 has 17 residues. CDR1 and CDR2 (germline): SGHVS, FNYEAQ. Of the isolated RNA, all was reverse transcribed, and so the sequenced material was expressed TCRB transcripts. The average read count of naive, central memory and regulatory T cell samples was some 3.5 million. Only in-frame clones appear in the TCRdb table, and some are missing; sequencing was by immunoSEQ multiplex PCR. The sample holds about 180,000 clones, 6% to 9% seen once. This TCR came from a man aged 18-30 years with type 1 diabetes. The chain is built from TRBV7-6 and TRBJ2-7; TRBD1 aligns across 10 bases. Sequenced: central memory CD4+ T cells from blood. The CDR3 region has the DNA TGTGCCAGCAGCGCTACCCGGACAGGGGGAAATTCTTACGAGCAGTACTTC. Its translation: CASSATRTGGNSYEQYF.